This is a list of T cell receptor beta chains from one sample in a study of CD8+CD57+ T cells in acquired aplastic anemia. Via MiXCR, TCRdb re-called the reads, giving one row per CDR3 protein. The table has hundreds of thousands of distinct CDR3 sequences, less than 35% seen once. Sequences were obtained from sorted CD4+, CD8+, or CD8+CD57+ T cells (not recorded which) from PBMCs. Receptors originate from a human donor with aplastic anemia. The CDR3 runs from the conserved cysteine through the conserved F or W. D genes are given only for firm matches. Expanded clones get a size class; other rows say once, few or many, or leave the size out.

few	TRBV9	TRBD1	TRBJ1-4	TGTGCCAGCAGCCTCCAAACAGGGGGATTGGGTGAAAAACTGTTTTTT	CASSLQTGGLGEKLFF
NA	TRBV2	TRBD1	TRBJ2-7	TGTGCCAGCAGTGGGGGACAGGGGTCCCACGAGCAGTACTTC	CASSGGQGSHEQYF
many	TRBV5-5	TRBD1	TRBJ1-2	TGTGCCAGCAGCTTGCAGGGGGACTATGGCTACACCTTC	CASSLQGDYGYTF
many	TRBV7-9	TRBD1	TRBJ2-7	TGTGCCAGCAGCTTAGGGGACAGTACCTACGAGCAGTACTTC	CASSLGDSTYEQYF
NA	TRBV6-1	NA	TRBJ1-6	TGTGCCAGCAGCCTTTCCGGGACCGTAGGAAATTCACCCCTCCACTTT	CASSLSGTVGNSPLHF
few	TRBV11-2	NA	TRBJ2-3	TGTGCCAGCAGCTTAGATCGTGTGCCAGATACGCAGTATTTT	CASSLDRVPDTQYF
NA	TRBV6-1	TRBD1	TRBJ1-2	TGTGCCAGCAGAAGACAGGGGGCAGATGGCTACACCTTC	CASRRQGADGYTF
many	TRBV25-1	NA	TRBJ1-5	TGTGCCAGCAGTGAATGGGGGGGCAATCAGCCCCAGCATTTT	CASSEWGGNQPQHF
many	TRBV24-1	NA	TRBJ2-5	TGTGCCACCAGTGATTTGGGGGAGACCCAGTACTTC	CATSDLGETQYF
NA	TRBV7-7	NA	TRBJ2-2	TGTGCTAGCAGCAAGTCGGCTGCCGGGGAGCTGTTTTTT	CASSKSAAGELFF
NA	TRBV19	TRBD1	TRBJ1-3	TGTGCCAGTAGTATGGGACAGTCAACAAACACCATATATTTT	CASSMGQSTNTIYF
many	TRBV7-3	NA	TRBJ2-7	TGTGCCAGCAGCTTAACAGGGGGAGATTACGAGCAGTACTTC	CASSLTGGDYEQYF
few	TRBV27	TRBD2	TRBJ2-7	TGTGCCAGCAGTGGGACTAGCGGTGGCTACGAGCAGTACTTC	CASSGTSGGYEQYF
many	TRBV7-9	NA	TRBJ1-1	TGTGCCAGCAGCTGGGTGGCGGGAGAAGCTTTCTTT	CASSWVAGEAFF
many	TRBV10-3	NA	TRBJ1-6	TGTGCCATCAGTGAGTCGCTACAAGGGAGTAATTCACCCCTCCACTTT	CAISESLQGSNSPLHF
few	TRBV30	NA	TRBJ2-7	TGTGCCTGGAGTGTAGGAGGGGGGGCGCTCTCCGTGTACGAGCAGTACTTC	CAWSVGGGALSVYEQYF
few	TRBV25-1	TRBD1	TRBJ1-2	TGTGCCAGCAGCTCCTCCCCCGGACAGGGGTACTCTGGCTACACCTTC	CASSSSPGQGYSGYTF
NA	TRBV5-1	TRBD2	TRBJ2-5	TGCGCCAGCAGCACCGGGACTAGCGGGAATCGGACCCAGTACTTC	CASSTGTSGNRTQYF
NA	TRBV11-1	TRBD1	TRBJ2-1	TGTGCCAGCAGCGGACCGGGACAGGGCGGATATAAGGCGAACAATGAGCAGTTCTTC	CASSGPGQGGYKANNEQFF
many	TRBV7-6	TRBD2	TRBJ2-7	TGTGCCAGCAGCTTAGGACTAGCGGGACTCGAATTC	CASSLGLAGLEF
NA	TRBV19	NA	TRBJ1-1	TGTGCCAGTAGTATCCCCAGGGCCAGCACTGAAGCTTTCTTT	CASSIPRASTEAFF
once	TRBV19	NA	TRBJ1-3	TGTGCCAGTAGAACGACAGGAACTGGAAACACCACATATTTT	CASRTTGTGNTTYF
NA	TRBV24-1	NA	TRBJ1-2	TGTGCCACCAGTGATTCCTCTAGGAATGGCTACACCTTC	CATSDSSRNGYTF
many	TRBV7-9	TRBD1	TRBJ2-7	TGTGCCAGCATCGGGGACAGGGCCTCCTACGAGCAGTACTTC	CASIGDRASYEQYF
NA	TRBV7-3	NA	TRBJ2-3	TGTGCCAGCAGCTTAGGCCACGATACGCAGTATTTT	CASSLGHDTQYF
few	TRBV25-1	NA	TRBJ2-2	TGTGCCAGCAGTCGGAGGACCTTCACCGGGGAGCTGTTTTTT	CASSRRTFTGELFF
NA	TRBV5-1	NA	TRBJ1-6	TGCGCCAGCAGCTTGGAGTCCGGCTATAATTCACCCCTCCACTTT	CASSLESGYNSPLHF
few	TRBV2	TRBD1	TRBJ1-2	TGTGCCAGCAGTCCCCCGGACAGGAGGGGCCATGGCTACACCTTC	CASSPPDRRGHGYTF
NA	TRBV30	TRBD1	TRBJ2-1	TGTGCCTGGAGTGGGGGGACAGGGGGGAGTGAGCAGTTCTTC	CAWSGGTGGSEQFF
NA	TRBV30	NA	TRBJ1-1	TGTGCCTGGAGTCAGGCATCTAACACTGAAGCTTTCTTT	CAWSQASNTEAFF
many	TRBV7-6	NA	TRBJ1-6	TGTGCCAGCAGCTCCCTCACAGGAGCCAATTCACCCCTCCACTTT	CASSSLTGANSPLHF
few	TRBV6-5	NA	TRBJ1-1	TGTGCCAGCAGTTACTCCATGGCGAACACTGAAGCTTTCTTT	CASSYSMANTEAFF
NA	TRBV25-1	NA	TRBJ1-1	TGTGCCAGCCGAGGGCCCTTCCAGGGTGCTGAAGCTTTCTTT	CASRGPFQGAEAFF
few	TRBV7-9	NA	TRBJ2-7	TGTGCCAGCAGCGGATATAGACAAAGCTACGAGCAGTACTTC	CASSGYRQSYEQYF
many	TRBV29-1	TRBD2	TRBJ2-1	TGCAGCGTTCTGAGCGGGAGCTCCTACAATGAGCAGTTCTTC	CSVLSGSSYNEQFF
once	TRBV28	TRBD1	TRBJ1-2	TGTGCCAGCAGAAAAACAGGGGGGTACACCTTC	CASRKTGGYTF
many	TRBV7-8	TRBD1	TRBJ1-6	TGTGCCAGCAGCTTAGTGGACAGGGCGTCCTATAATTCACCCCTCCACTTT	CASSLVDRASYNSPLHF
few	TRBV5-1	NA	TRBJ1-4	TGCGCCAGCAGCCAAGGGTTCGCCGATGAAAAACTGTTTTTT	CASSQGFADEKLFF
NA	TRBV7-9	NA	TRBJ2-1	TGTGCCAGCAGCTTAGTGAGGTGGTACAATGAGCAGTTCTTC	CASSLVRWYNEQFF
NA	TRBV7-6	TRBD2	TRBJ2-1	TGTGCCAGCAGCAACGGGACTAGCGGGAGTTCGGCGTTCTTC	CASSNGTSGSSAFF
NA	TRBV30	NA	TRBJ2-6	TGTGCCTGGAGTGGGACAGCTAGCTCTGGGGCCAACGTCCTGACTTTC	CAWSGTASSGANVLTF
NA	TRBV11-1	TRBD1	TRBJ1-2	TGTGCCAGCAGCTTATTAACTCGAGACAGGGCGAACTATGGCTACACCTTC	CASSLLTRDRANYGYTF
few	TRBV24-1	NA	TRBJ2-1	TGTGCCACCAGTGAAGAGGGGGGATTGGGGCAGTTCTTC	CATSEEGGLGQFF
few	TRBV3-1	NA	TRBJ1-1	TGTGCCAGCAGCCAAGTGGCTCGGACAGTGAACACTGAAGCTTTCTTT	CASSQVARTVNTEAFF
NA	TRBV7-3	NA	TRBJ2-5	TGTGCCAGCAGCTTAACCGGGACACACCAAGAGACCCAGTACTTC	CASSLTGTHQETQYF
NA	TRBV6-1	TRBD1	TRBJ1-1	TGTGCCAGCAGTGAACGACAGGGTTTTGGAACTGAAGCTTTCTTT	CASSERQGFGTEAFF